Listed here are 8 T cell receptor beta chains from one sample, sequenced in a study of control samples from healthy donors and cancer patients. TCRdb keeps only in-frame clones here, not all; method: immunoSEQ multiplex PCR. Found here are about 140,000 clones, around nine tenths of them singletons; the top ten hold 10% to 12%. The sample comprised blood. The receptors come from a man aged 25-45 years in good health.

CDR3 sequence reads: CASTRASHYGYTF. CDR3 nucleotides: TGTGCCAGTACCCGGGCCAGTCACTATGGCTACACCTTC. The J gene is TRBJ1-2, the V gene TRBV19; D unresolved. V was cut by 7 bases and J by 3 bases, with 12 bases left in between. Germline V gene sequence: CDR1 LNHDA, CDR2 SQIVND (reference sequence). This CDR3 spans 13 amino acids.

V and J are TRBV14 and TRBJ1-2; D call uncertain. V lost 1 base and J lost 7, with 10 bases in between. The germline gives CDR1 SGHDN, CDR2 FVKESK. This CDR3 is built from 13 residues. Here the CDR3 reads CASSQVSSGGYTF. In DNA, the CDR3 is TGTGCCAGCAGCCAAGTGTCGAGCGGTGGCTACACCTTC.

The CDR3 here is CASSPPGPEAFF. As DNA, the CDR3 is TGCGCCAGCAGCCCACCGGGGCCAGAAGCTTTCTTT. The rearrangement links TRBV5-1 to TRBJ1-1, with a possible D match to TRBD1 (5 bases). The V gene's germline CDR1 is SGHRS and CDR2 YFSETQ. The CDR3 runs to 12 residues. V shed 4 bases and J shed 8 bases, with 12 bases lying between them.

The J gene is TRBJ2-2, the V gene TRBV28; a weak D match, TRBD2 (7 bases). The ends were cut back, 7 bases at V and 3 bases at J, with 12 bases in the middle. The CDR3 is 14 amino acids. The germline CDR1 and CDR2 sequences are MDHEN and SYDVKM. This CDR3 is CASKGGQDTGELFF. The CDR3 coding sequence is TGTGCCAGCAAGGGGGGGCAAGACACCGGGGAGCTGTTTTTT.

This clone has a single count. The CDR3 DNA follows: TGTGCCAGCACCTACCGGCTTGGAGTTGCAAGTGATTACTCTGGGGCCAACGTCCTGACTTTC. This sequence encodes CASTYRLGVASDYSGANVLTF. The chain combines TRBV4-2 with TRBJ2-6; the D is unclear. V lost 7 bases and J 0 bases, leaving 28 bases between the germline ends. This CDR3 contains 21 residues. CDR1 and CDR2 (germline): LGHNA, YNFKEQ.

This clone was observed a single time. This chain joins TRBV6-5 and TRBJ2-7; no clear D gene. V lost 6 bases, J lost 0 bases, and 12 bases lay in between. CDR1 is MNHEY and CDR2 is SVGAGI in the germline V gene. The CDR3 runs 14 residues. Written as DNA, the CDR3 is TGTGCCAGCAGGGTGGACGGTGCCTCCTACGAGCAGTACTTC. This gives the protein CASRVDGASYEQYF.

The chain couples TRBV30 to TRBJ2-7, with D unclear. Germline V gene lookup returns CDR1 GTSNPN and CDR2 SVGIG (reference sequence). V was shortened by 1 base and J by 6 bases, with 10 bases between the two germline ends. This CDR3 has 12 amino acids. CDR3 amino acids: CAWSAGAGEQYF. CDR3 sequence (DNA): TGTGCCTGGAGTGCTGGAGCCGGCGAGCAGTACTTC.

This chain links TRBV2 with TRBJ2-7; tentative D call: TRBD2 (5 bases). Germline V lookup: CDR1 SNHLY, CDR2 FYNNEI. V was shortened by 2 bases and J by 4 bases, with 6 bases between the two germline ends. The CDR3 is 12 residues long. CDR3 loop: CASSEWTYEQYF. The CDR3 DNA sequence: TGTGCCAGCAGTGAATGGACTTACGAGCAGTACTTC.